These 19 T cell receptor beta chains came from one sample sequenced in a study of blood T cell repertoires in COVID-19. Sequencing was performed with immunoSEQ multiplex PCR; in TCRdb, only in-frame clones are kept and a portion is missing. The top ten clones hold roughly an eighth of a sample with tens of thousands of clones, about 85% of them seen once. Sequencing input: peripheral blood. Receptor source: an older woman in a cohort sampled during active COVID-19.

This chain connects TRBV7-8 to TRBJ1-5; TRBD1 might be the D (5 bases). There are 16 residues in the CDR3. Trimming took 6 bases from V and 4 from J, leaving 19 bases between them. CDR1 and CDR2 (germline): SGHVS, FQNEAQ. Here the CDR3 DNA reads TGTGCCAGCAGTCGCGAGCAGGGTGCCGTAAATCAGCCCCAGCATTTT. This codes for CASSREQGAVNQPQHF.

The CDR3 region is CASSSGLAGGTGELFF. DNA of the CDR3: TGTGCCAGCAGCTCGGGGCTAGCGGGAGGCACCGGGGAGCTGTTTTTT. V and J are TRBV2 and TRBJ2-2; TRBD2 agrees at 11 bases. The germline V gene has CDR1 SNHLY and CDR2 FYNNEI. V gave up 6 bases and J gave up 4 bases; unmatched junction bases: 7. The CDR3 runs to 16 residues.

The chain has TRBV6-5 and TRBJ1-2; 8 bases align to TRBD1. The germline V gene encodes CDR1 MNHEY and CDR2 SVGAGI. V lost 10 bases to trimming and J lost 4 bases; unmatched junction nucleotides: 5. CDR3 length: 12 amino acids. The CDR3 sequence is CATQTGAYGYTF. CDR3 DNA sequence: TGTGCCACCCAGACAGGGGCCTATGGCTACACCTTC.

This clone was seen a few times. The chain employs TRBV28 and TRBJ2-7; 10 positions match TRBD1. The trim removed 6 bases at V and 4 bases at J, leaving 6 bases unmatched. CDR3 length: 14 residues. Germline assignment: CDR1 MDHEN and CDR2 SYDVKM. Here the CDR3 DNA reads TGTGCCAGCAGGTCGACAGGGGGCGGTTACGAGCAGTACTTC. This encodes CASRSTGGGYEQYF.

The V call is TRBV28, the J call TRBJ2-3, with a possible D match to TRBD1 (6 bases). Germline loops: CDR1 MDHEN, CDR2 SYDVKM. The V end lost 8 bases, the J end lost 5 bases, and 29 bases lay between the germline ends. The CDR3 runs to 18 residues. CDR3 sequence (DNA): TGTGCCAGCCCGGTCCGTTCCAAACAGGGCTCCCGGGGAGATACGCAGTATTTT. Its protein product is CASPVRSKQGSRGDTQYF. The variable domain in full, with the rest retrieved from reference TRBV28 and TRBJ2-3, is DVKVTQSSRYLVKRTGEKVFLECVQDMDHENMFWYRQDPGLGLRLIYFSYDVKMKEKGDIPEGYSVSREKKERFSLILESASTNQTSMYLCASPVRSKQGSRGDTQYFGPGTRLTVL.

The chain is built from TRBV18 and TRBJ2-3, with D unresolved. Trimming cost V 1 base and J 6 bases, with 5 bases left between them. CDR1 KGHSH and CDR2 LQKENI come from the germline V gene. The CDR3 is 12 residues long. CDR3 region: CASSPRADTQYF. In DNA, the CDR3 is TGTGCCAGCTCACCACGAGCGGATACGCAGTATTTT.

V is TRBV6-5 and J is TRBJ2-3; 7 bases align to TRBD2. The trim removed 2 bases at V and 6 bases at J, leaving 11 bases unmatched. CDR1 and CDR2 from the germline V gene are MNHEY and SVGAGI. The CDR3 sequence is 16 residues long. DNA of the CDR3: TGTGCCAGCAGTTACACCGGAGGGTTAGCGGGCGATACGCAGTATTTT. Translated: CASSYTGGLAGDTQYF.

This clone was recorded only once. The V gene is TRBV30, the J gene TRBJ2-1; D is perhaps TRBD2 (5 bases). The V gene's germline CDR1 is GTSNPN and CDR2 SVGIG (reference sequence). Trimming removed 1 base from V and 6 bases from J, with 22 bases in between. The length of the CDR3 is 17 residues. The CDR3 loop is CAWSATLLRGLGNEQFF. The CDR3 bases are TGTGCCTGGAGTGCCACACTACTCCGGGGATTGGGCAATGAGCAGTTCTTC.

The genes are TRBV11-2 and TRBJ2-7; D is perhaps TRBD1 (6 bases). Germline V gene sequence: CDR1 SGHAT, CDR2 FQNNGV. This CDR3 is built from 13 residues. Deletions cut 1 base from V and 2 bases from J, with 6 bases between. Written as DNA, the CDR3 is TGTGCCAGCAGCTTAGGGGGGCCCTACGAGCAGTACTTC. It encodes CASSLGGPYEQYF.

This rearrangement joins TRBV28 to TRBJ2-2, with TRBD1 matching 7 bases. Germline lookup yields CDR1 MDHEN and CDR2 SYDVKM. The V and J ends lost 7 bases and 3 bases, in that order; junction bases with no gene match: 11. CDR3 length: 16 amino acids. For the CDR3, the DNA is TGTGCCAGCAAGGCAGGGGGATATGGGGACACCGGGGAGCTGTTTTTT. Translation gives CASKAGGYGDTGELFF. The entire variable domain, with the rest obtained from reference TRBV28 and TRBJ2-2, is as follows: DVKVTQSSRYLVKRTGEKVFLECVQDMDHENMFWYRQDPGLGLRLIYFSYDVKMKEKGDIPEGYSVSREKKERFSLILESASTNQTSMYLCASKAGGYGDTGELFFGEGSRLTVL.

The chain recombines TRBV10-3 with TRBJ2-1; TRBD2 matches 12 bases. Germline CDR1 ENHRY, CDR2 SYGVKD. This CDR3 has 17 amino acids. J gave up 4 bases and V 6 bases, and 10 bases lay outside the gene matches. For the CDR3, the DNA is TGTGCCATCAGCCCGTCTAGCGGGGGGGGAACTTACAATGAGCAGTTCTTC. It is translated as CAISPSSGGGTYNEQFF.

CDR3 protein: CASRGTGNEKLFF. The CDR3 DNA reads TGTGCCAGCAGGGGGACAGGGAATGAAAAACTGTTTTTT. This chain joins TRBV6-5 and TRBJ1-4; 9 positions match TRBD1. Trimming at V came to 6 bases and at J to 5 bases, leaving 1 base not matched to a gene. This CDR3 is built from 13 residues. CDR1 MNHEY and CDR2 SVGAGI come from the germline V gene.

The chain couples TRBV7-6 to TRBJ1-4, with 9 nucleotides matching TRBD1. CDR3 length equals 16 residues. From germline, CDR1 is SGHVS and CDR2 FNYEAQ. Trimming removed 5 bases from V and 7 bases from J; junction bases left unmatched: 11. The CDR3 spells CASSRTQTGGSEKLFF. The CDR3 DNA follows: TGTGCCAGCAGCCGGACTCAGACAGGGGGTAGTGAAAAACTGTTTTTT.

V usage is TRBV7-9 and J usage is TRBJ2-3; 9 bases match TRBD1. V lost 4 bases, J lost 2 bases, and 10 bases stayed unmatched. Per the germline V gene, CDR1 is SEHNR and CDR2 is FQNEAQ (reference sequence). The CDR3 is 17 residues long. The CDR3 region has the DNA TGTGCCAGCAGCTCTTACTCCGGGACAGGGATCACAGATACGCAGTATTTT. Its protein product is CASSSYSGTGITDTQYF.

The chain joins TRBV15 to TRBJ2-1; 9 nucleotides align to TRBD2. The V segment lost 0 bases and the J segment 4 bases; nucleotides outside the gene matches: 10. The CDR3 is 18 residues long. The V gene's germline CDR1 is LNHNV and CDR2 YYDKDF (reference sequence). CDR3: CATSRDLGLAGRYNEQFF. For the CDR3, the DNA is TGTGCCACCAGCAGAGATCTGGGGCTAGCGGGAAGATACAATGAGCAGTTCTTC.

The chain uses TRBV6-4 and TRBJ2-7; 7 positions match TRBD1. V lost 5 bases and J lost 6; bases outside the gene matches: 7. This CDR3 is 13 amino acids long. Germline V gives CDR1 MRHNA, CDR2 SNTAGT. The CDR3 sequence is CASSPRQGSEQYF. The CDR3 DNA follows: TGTGCCAGCAGTCCGCGACAGGGATCCGAGCAGTACTTC.

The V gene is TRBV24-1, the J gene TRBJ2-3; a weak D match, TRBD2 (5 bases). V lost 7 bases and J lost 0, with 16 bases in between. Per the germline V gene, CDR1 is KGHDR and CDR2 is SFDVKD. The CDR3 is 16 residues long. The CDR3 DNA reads TGTGCCACCAGCCTTTCGGTTGGCGGGAGCACAGATACGCAGTATTTT. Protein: CATSLSVGGSTDTQYF.

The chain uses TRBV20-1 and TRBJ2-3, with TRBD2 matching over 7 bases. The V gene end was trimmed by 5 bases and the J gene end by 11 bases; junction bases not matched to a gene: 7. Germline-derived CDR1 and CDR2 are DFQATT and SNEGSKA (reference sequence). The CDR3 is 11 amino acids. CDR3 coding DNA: TGCAGTGCTGGACTCGGGACTATGCAGTATTTT. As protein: CSAGLGTMQYF.

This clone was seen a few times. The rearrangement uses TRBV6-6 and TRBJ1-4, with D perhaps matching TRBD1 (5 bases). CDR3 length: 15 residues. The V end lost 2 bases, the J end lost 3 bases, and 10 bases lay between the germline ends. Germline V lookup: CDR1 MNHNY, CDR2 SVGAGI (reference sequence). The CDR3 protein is CASSYTGAPNEKLFF. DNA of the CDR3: TGTGCCAGCAGTTACACAGGTGCTCCTAATGAAAAACTGTTTTTT.